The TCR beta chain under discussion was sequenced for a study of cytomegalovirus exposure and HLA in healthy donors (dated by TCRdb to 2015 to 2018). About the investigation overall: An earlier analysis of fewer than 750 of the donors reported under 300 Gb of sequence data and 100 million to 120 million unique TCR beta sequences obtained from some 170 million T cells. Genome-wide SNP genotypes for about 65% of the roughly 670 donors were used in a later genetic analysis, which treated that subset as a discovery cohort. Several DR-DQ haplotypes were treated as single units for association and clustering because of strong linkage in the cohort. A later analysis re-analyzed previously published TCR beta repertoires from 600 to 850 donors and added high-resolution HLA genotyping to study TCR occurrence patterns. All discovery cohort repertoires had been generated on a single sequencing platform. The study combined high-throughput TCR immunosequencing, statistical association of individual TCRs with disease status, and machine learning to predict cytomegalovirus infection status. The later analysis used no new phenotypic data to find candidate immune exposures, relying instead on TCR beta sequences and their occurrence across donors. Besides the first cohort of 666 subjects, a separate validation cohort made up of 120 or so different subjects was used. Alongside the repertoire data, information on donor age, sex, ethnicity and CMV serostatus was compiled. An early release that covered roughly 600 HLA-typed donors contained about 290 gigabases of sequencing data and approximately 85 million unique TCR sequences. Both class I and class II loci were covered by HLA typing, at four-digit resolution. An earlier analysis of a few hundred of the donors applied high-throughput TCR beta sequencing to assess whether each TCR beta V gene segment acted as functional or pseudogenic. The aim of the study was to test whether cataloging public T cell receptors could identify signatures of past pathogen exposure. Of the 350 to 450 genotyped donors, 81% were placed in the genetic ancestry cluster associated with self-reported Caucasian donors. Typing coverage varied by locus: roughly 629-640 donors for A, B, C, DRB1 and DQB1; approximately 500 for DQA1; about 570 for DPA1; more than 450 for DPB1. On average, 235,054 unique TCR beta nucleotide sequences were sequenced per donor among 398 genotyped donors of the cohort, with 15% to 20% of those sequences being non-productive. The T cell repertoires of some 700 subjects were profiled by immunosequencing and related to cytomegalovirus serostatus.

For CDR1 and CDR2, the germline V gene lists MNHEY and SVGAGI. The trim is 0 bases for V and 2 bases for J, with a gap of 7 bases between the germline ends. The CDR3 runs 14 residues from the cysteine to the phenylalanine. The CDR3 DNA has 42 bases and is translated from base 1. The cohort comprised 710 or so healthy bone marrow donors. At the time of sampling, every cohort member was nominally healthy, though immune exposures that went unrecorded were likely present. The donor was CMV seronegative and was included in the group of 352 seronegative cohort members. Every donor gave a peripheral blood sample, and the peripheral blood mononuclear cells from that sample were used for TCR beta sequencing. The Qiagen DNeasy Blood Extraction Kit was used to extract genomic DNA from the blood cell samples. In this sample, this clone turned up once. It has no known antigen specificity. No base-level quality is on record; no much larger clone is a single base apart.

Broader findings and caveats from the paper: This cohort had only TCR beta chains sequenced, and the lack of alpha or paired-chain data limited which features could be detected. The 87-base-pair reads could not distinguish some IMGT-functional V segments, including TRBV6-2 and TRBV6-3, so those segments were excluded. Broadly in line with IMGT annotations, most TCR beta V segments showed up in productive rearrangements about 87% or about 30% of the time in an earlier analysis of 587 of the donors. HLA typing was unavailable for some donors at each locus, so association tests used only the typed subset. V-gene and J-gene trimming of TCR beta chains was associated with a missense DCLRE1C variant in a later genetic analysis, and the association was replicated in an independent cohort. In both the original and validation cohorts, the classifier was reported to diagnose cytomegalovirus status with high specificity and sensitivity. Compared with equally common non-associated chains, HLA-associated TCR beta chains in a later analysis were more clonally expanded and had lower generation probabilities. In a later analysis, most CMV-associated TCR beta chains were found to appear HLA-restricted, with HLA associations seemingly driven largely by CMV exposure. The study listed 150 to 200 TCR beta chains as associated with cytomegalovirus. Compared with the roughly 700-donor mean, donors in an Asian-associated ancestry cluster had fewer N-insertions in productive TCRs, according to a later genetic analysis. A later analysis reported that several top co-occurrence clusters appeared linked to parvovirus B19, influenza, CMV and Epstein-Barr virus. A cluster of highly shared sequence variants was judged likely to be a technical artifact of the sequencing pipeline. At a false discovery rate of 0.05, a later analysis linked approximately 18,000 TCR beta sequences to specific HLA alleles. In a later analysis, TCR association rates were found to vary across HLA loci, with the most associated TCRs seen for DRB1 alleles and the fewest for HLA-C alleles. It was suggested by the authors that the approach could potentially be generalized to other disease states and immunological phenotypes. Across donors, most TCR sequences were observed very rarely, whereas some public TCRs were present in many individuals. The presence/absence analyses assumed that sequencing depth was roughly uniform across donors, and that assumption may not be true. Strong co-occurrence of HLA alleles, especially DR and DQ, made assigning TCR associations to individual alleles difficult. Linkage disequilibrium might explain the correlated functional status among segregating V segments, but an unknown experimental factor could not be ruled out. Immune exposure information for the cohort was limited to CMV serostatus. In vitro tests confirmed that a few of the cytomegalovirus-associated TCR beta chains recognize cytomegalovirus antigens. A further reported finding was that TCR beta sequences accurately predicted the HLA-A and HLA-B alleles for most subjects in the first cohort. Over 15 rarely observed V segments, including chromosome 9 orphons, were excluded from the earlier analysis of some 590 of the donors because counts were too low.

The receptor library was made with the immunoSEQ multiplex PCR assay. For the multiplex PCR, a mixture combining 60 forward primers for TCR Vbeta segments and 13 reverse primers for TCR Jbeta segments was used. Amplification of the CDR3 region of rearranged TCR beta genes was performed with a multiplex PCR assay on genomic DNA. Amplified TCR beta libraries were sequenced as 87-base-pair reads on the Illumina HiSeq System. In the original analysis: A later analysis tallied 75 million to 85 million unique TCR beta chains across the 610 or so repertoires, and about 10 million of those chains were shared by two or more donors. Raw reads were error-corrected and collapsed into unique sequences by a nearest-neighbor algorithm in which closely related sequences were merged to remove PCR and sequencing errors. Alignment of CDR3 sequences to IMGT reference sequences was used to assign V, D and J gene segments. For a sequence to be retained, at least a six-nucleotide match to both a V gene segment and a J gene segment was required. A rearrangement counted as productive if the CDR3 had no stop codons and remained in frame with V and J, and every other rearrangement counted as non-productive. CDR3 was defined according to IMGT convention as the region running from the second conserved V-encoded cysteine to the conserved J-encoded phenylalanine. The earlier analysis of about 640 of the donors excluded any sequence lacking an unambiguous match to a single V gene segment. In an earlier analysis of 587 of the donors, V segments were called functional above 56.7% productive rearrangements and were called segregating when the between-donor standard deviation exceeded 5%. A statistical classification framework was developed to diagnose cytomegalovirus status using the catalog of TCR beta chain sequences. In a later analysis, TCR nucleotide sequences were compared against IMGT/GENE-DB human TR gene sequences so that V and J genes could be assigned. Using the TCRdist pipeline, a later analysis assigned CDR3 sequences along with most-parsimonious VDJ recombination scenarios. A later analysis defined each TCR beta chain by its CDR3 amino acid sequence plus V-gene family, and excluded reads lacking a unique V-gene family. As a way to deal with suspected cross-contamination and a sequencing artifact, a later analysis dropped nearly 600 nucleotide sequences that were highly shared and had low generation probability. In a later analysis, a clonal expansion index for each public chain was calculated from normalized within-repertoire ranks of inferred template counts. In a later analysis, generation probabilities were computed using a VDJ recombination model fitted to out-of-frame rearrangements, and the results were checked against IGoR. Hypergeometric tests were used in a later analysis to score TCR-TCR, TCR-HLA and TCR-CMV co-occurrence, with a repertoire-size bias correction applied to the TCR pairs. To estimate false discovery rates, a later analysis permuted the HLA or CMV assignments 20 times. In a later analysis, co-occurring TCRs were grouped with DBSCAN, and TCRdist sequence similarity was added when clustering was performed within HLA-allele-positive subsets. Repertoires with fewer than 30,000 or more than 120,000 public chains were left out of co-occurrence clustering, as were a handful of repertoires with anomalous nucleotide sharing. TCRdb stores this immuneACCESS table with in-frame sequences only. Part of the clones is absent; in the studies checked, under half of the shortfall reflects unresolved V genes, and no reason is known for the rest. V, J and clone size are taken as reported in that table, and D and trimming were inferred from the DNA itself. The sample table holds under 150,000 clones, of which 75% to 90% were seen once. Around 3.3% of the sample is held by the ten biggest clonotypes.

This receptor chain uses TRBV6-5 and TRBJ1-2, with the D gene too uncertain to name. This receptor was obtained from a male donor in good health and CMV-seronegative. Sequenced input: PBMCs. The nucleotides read TGTGCCAGCAGTTACTCTTCAGGAAACTATGGCTACACCTTC. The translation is CASSYSSGNYGYTF.